The source of this T cell receptor (beta chain) is a study of blood T cell repertoires in COVID-19. Using immunoSEQ multiplex PCR, the repertoire was profiled, and TCRdb retains in-frame clones only, with some absent. The sample lists about 220,000 clones, roughly nine tenths occurring once. Germline V gene lookup returns CDR1 SQVTM and CDR2 ANQGSEA. The CDR3 loop spans 17 amino acids. The V end lost 8 bases, the J end lost 0 bases, and 23 bases lay between the germline ends. The sequencing sample was made of PBMCs or T cells enriched from blood (not recorded which). This receptor was identified in a woman between 18 and 29 years old in a cohort exposed to, infected with or recovered from COVID-19 (not recorded which). V usage is TRBV29-1 and J usage is TRBJ2-1; D is perhaps TRBD2 (5 bases). The CDR3 protein is CSTTRGTSSRSYNEQFF. The CDR3, as DNA: TGCAGCACTACCCGGGGAACCTCCTCGCGCTCCTACAATGAGCAGTTCTTC.